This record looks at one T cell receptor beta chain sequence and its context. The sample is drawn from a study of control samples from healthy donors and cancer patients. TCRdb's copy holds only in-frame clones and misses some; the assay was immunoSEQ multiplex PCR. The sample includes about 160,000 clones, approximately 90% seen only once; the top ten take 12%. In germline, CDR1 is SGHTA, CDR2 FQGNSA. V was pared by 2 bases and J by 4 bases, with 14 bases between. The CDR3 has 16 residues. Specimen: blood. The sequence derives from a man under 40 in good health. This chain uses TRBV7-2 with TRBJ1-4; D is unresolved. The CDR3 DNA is TGTGCCAGCAGCTTAAGCTCCGAACGGATTAATGAAAAACTGTTTTTT. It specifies CASSLSSERINEKLFF.